This TCR beta chain was obtained from a study of identical twins. In the case of this clonotype: What it recognizes is unknown.

Trimming took 5 bases from V and 7 from J, leaving 11 bases between them. CDR3 length: 12 amino acids. Per the germline V gene, CDR1 is SGHVS and CDR2 is FNYEAQ. A universal primer binding site was introduced by template switching. The final cDNA contained unique molecular identifiers. TCRdb re-called the 5' RACE reads with MiXCR, one entry per CDR3 protein. The sample consists of more than 600,000 distinct CDR3 sequences, about 20% of them appearing once. Regarding the study as a whole: Among beta out-of-frame sequences, excess sharing between twins appeared weaker.

This same sample was also part of a study on T cells expressing NK-cell markers. From that report: Six donors carried dominant NKG2C+ clonotypes that made up roughly 1.0-7.5% of their CD8+ T cells.

The chain carries TRBV7-6 and TRBJ1-1; tentatively, D is TRBD1 (5 bases). The sequence was collected from a woman under 30 in good health. Sequencing was carried out using PBMCs. This chain's CDR3 is CASSRPGGEAFF. CDR3 sequence (DNA): TGTGCCAGCAGCCGCCCCGGGGGTGAAGCTTTCTTT. The entire variable domain, with the rest obtained from reference TRBV7-6 and TRBJ1-1, is as follows: GAGVSQSPRYKVTKRGQDVALRCDPISGHVSLYWYRQALGQGPEFLTYFNYEAQQDKSGLPNDRFSAERPEGSISTLTIQRTEQRDSAMYRCASSRPGGEAFFGQGTRLTVV.